This T cell receptor beta chain comes out of a study of CXCR3-negative and CXCR3-positive naive CD8 T cells (dated by TCRdb to between 2017 and 2020). At the level of the whole study: In total, about 135 million TRB reads were obtained, corresponding to roughly 1.5 +/- 0.3 million reads per library. The diversity and physicochemical repertoire analyses included more than nine donors pooled from two independent experiments. TRBV-TRBJ cluster analysis included naive subsets from roughly 5 donors and memory cells from 3 donors.

Each CD8+ T cell subset was flow-sorted in triplicate, with 300,000 cells per subset placed directly into RLT lysis buffer. Peripheral blood mononuclear cells were isolated from buffy coats by standard density gradient centrifugation. Total RNA was extracted from sorted cells with an RNeasy Mini Kit. Beyond this particular receptor, the publication reports: CXCR3 expression partially decreased after cryopreservation, so most assays used freshly isolated PBMCs. Both naive subsets had comparably high repertoire diversity, while memory CD8+ T cells had much lower repertoire diversity. Because surface CD5, which is linked to self-reactivity in mice, was comparable between the naive subsets, TCR interaction strength was also inferred from TRB CDR3 physicochemical properties. Similar TRBV-TRBJ usage was shown by naive CXCR3-negative and CXCR3-positive cells from the same donor, whereas distinct patterns were shown by memory cells.

The CDR3 starts with the cysteine, ends with the phenylalanine, and has 15 residues. The coding DNA is unavailable. CDR1 and CDR2 (MNHNY, SVGAGI) derive from the germline V gene (reference sequence). A remark on this clonotype: It has no known antigen specificity.

Data came from a NextSeq 550. The Human TCR Profiling Kit (MiLaboratory) was used to prepare UMI-labeled 5' RACE TRB cDNA libraries. The full amount of extracted RNA was used for cDNA synthesis, and the full amount of resulting cDNA was used for PCR amplification. Libraries were prepared in parallel with an identical number of PCR cycles. The original methods were these. With a requirement of at least two reads per UMI, MIGEC and MiXCR extracted about 50,000 +/- 10,000 unique UMI-labeled TRB cDNA molecules per library. Each library averaged around 42,000 +/- 9,900 functional in-frame TRB CDR3 nucleotide clonotypes without stop codons. After downsampling to 5000 UMI-labeled TRB molecules per sample, diversity metrics such as normalized Shannon-Wiener and Chao1 were calculated in VDJtools. For the central five CDR3 residues, VDJtools calculated physicochemical properties weighted by clonotype size, namely interaction energy, strength, volume and Kidera factor 4. The reads were reprocessed in TCRdb, with one entry per CDR3 protein sequence and no accompanying DNA. In this record, the V and J calls reflect TCRdb's handling and not the investigators' own analysis. This sample's listing comprises 45,000 or so distinct CDR3 sequences. The ten most abundant clones make up about 11% of the sample.

The specimen sequenced was memory CD8+ T cells from blood. The cell subset or site label of this sample denotes: conventional CD8+ memory T cells (TMEM), sorted as controls. This clonotype was obtained from a human donor in good health. Some clones in this sample may be carry-over from other donors' samples. The V and J segments used are TRBV6-6 and TRBJ1-1; checking the TCRdb D call of TRBD1 is not possible without DNA. The CDR3 is CASSYSARGDTEAFF.